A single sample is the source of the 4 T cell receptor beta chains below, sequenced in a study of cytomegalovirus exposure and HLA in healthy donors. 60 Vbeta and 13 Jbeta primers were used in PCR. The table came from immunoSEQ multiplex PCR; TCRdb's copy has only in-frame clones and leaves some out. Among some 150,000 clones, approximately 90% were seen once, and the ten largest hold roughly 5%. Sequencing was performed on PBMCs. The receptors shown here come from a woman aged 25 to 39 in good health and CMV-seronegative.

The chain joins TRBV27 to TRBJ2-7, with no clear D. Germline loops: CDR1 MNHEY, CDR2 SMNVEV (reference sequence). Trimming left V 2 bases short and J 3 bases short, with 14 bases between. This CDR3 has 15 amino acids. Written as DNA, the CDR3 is TGTGCCAGCAGTTTAGCCGCGCGGCTAAACTACGAGCAGTACTTC. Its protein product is CASSLAARLNYEQYF.

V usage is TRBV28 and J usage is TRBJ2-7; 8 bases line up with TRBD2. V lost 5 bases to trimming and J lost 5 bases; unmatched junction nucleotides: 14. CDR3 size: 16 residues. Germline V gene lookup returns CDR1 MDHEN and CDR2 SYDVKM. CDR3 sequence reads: CASSLPLRGGQDEQYF. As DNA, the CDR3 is TGTGCCAGCAGTCTCCCCCTTCGGGGGGGCCAAGACGAGCAGTACTTC.

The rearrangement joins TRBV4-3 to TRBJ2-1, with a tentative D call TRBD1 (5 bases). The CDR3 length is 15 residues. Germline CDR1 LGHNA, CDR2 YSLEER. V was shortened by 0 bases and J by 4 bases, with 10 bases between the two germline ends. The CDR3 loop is CASSQDRAIYNEQFF. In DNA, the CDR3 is TGCGCCAGCAGCCAAGACAGGGCTATTTACAATGAGCAGTTCTTC.

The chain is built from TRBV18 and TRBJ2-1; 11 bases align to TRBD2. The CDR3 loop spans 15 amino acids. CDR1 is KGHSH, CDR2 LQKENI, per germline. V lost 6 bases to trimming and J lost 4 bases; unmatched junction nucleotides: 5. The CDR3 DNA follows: TGTGCCAGCTCTCAAACTAGCGGGGGATACAATGAGCAGTTCTTC. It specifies CASSQTSGGYNEQFF.